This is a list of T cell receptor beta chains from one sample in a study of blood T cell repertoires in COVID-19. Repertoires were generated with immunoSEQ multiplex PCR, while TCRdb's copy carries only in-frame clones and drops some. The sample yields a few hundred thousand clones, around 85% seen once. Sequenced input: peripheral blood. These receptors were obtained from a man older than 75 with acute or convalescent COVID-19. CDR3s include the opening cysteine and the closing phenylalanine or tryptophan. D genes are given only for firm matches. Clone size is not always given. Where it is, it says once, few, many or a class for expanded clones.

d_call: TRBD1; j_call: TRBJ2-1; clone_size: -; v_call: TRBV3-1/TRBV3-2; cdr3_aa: CASSQGVPGQGWEFF; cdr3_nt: TGTGCCAGCAGCCAGGGAGTCCCGGGACAGGGGTGGGAGTTCTTC
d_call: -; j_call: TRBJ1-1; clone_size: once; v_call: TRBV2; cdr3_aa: CASRRQVTGTEAFF; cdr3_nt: TGTGCCAGCAGAAGACAGGTGACGGGCACTGAAGCTTTCTTT
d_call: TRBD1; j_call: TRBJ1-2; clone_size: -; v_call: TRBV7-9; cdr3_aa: CASSSVPGQGFYTF; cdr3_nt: TGTGCCAGCAGTTCCGTTCCGGGACAGGGGTTCTACACCTTC
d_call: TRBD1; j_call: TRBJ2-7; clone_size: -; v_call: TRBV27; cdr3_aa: CASSRHRDSSYEQYF; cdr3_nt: TGTGCCAGCAGCCGCCACCGGGACAGCTCCTACGAGCAGTACTTC
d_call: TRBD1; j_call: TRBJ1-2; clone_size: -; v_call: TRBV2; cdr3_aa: CASSGQGESGYTF; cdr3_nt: TGTGCCAGCAGCGGACAGGGGGAGAGTGGCTACACCTTC
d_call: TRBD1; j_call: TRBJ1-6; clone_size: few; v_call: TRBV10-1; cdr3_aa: CASSPDRAASPLHF; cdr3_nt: TGCGCCAGCAGCCCCGACAGGGCGGCTTCACCCCTCCACTTT
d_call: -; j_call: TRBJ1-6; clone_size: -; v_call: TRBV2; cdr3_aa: CASSHARGNYNSPLHF; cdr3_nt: TGTGCCAGCAGTCATGCCCGGGGGAACTATAATTCACCCCTCCACTTT
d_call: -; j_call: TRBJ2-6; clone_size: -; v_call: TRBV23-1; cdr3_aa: CASSPINTPFGGGLYAGANVLTF; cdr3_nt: TGCGCCAGCAGTCCTATCAATACACCGTTCGGAGGGGGCCTTTACGCGGGGGCCAACGTCCTGACTTTC
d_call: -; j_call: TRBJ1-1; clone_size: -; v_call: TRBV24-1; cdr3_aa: CATSDSVRAEAFF; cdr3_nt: TGTGCCACCAGTGATTCGGTCCGGGCTGAAGCTTTCTTT
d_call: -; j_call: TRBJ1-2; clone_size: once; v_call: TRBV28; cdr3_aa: CASSTGQMRGYTF; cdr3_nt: TGTGCCAGCAGTACAGGGCAAATGCGTGGCTACACCTTC
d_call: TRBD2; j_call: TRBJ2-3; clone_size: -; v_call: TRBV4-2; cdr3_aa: CASSQVSGAGTDTQYF; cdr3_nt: TGTGCCAGCAGCCAAGTTAGCGGGGCTGGCACAGATACGCAGTATTTT
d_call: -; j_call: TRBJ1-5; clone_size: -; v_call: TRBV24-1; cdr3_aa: CATSERERNQPQHF; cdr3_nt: TGTGCCACCAGTGAACGGGAGAGAAATCAGCCCCAGCATTTT
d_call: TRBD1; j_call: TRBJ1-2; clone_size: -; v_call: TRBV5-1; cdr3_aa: CASRPAGTVYGYTF; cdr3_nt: TGCGCCAGCAGGCCGGCCGGGACAGTCTATGGCTACACCTTC
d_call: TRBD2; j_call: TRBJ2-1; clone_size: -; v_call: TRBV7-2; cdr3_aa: CASSLGPGGGEGLNEQFF; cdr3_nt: TGTGCCAGCAGCTTAGGCCCTGGTGGGGGGGAGGGCCTCAATGAGCAGTTCTTC
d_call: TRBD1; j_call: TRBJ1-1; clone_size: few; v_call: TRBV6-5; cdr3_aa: CASSYSGRTGTEAFF; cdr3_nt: TGTGCCAGCAGTTACTCGGGAAGGACAGGCACTGAAGCTTTCTTT
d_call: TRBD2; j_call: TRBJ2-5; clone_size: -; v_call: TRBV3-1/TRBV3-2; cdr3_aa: CASSPGLAGPERTQYF; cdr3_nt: TGTGCCAGCAGCCCCGGACTAGCGGGACCCGAGAGGACCCAGTACTTC
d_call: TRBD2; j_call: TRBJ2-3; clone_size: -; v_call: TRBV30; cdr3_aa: CAWTSGGLADTQYF; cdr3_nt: TGTGCCTGGACTAGCGGGGGCTTGGCAGATACGCAGTATTTT
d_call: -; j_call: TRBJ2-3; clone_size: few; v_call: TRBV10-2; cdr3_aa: CASGATDTQYF; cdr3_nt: TGCGCCAGCGGGGCAACCGATACGCAGTATTTT
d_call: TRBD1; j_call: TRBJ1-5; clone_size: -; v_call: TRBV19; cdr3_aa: CASSPGTGVSYSNQPQHF; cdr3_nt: TGTGCCAGTAGTCCCGGGACAGGGGTCTCCTATAGCAATCAGCCCCAGCATTTT
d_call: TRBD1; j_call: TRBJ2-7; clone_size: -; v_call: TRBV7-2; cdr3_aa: CASSLGGYRGLGYEQYF; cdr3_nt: TGTGCCAGCAGCTTAGGAGGATACAGGGGGCTAGGGTACGAGCAGTACTTC
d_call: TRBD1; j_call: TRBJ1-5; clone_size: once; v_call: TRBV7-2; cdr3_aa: CASSDRTGRNQPQHF; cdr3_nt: TGTGCCAGCAGCGATAGGACAGGGCGGAATCAGCCCCAGCATTTT
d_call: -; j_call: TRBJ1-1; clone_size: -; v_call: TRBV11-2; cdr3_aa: CASSLRANTEAFF; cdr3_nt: TGTGCCAGCAGCCTCAGGGCGAACACTGAAGCTTTCTTT
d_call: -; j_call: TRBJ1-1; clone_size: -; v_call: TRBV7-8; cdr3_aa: CASSLMTLNTEAFF; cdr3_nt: TGTGCCAGCAGCTTAATGACATTGAACACTGAAGCTTTCTTT
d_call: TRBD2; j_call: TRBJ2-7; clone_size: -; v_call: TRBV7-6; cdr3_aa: CASSFVTGGVGEQYF; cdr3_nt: TGTGCCAGCAGCTTTGTAACGGGAGGAGTTGGCGAGCAGTACTTC
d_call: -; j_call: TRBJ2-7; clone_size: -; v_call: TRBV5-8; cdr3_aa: CASSFGQRRGEQYF; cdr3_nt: TGTGCCAGCAGCTTCGGACAGCGTAGGGGGGAGCAGTACTTC
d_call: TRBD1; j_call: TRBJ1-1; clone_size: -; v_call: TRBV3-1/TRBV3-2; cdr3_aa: CASSQVGQGTEAFF; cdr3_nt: TGTGCCAGCAGCCAAGTTGGACAGGGCACTGAAGCTTTCTTT
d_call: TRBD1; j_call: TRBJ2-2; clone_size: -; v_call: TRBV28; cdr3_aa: CASTLNPGQRLSGELFF; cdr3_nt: TGTGCCAGCACCTTAAACCCGGGACAGAGATTATCCGGGGAGCTGTTTTTT